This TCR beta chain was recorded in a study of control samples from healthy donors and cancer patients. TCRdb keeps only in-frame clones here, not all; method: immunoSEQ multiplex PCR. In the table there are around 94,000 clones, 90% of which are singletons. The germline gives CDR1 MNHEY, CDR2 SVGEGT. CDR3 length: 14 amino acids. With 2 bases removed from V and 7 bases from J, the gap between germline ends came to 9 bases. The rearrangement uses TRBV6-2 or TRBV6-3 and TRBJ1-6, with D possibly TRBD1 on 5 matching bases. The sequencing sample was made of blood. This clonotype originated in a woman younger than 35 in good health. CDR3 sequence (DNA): TGTGCCAGCAGTTACGTGACAGAGAATTCACCCCTCCACTTT. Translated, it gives CASSYVTENSPLHF.